This T cell receptor beta chain appears in the sequencing data of a study of blood T cell repertoires in COVID-19. Libraries were prepared by immunoSEQ multiplex PCR; TCRdb keeps only in-frame clonotypes and omits some of them. The sample contains roughly 300,000 clones, about 85% of which appear only once. Per the germline V gene, CDR1 is GTSNPN and CDR2 is SVGIG (reference sequence). V dropped 2 bases and J dropped 2 bases, with 12 bases sitting between them. This CDR3 spans 14 amino acids. Recovered status applied to Cohort 3 donors who had two consecutive negative PCRs. It also applied to those with clearance or with symptom resolution.

The chain carries TRBV30 and TRBJ2-5; TRBD1 is a possible D gene (6 bases). The sequence came from a woman aged 25 to 45 who had recovered from COVID-19. The sample was PBMCs or T cells enriched from blood (not recorded which). The CDR3 coding sequence is TGTGCCTGGAGTCCGACAGGCCTTCAAGAGACCCAGTACTTC. Its protein product is CAWSPTGLQETQYF.